This TCR beta chain was sequenced for a study of molecular identifiers for immune sequencing clone quantification. The authors built bulk TCR libraries by previously described methods with listed TCR primers. Each CDR3 protein gets one entry after TCRdb re-called the PCR reads with MiXCR. The data show about 330,000 distinct CDR3 sequences, roughly a quarter seen once. Study conclusions and caveats: Sizes of highly expanded clones could be underestimated through identical TCRs sharing a barcode. Clones exceeding 20 RNA copies carried over 99% of effector molecules but under 1% of naive-cell molecules. One million naive cells reportedly did not prevent detection of spiked Jurkat TCR RNA from one cell.

This CDR3 region has 12 residues. Looked up from germline, CDR1 is SGHNT and CDR2 is YYREEE (reference sequence). Worth noting for this clonotype: As yet, its antigen is unknown. This may come from a read error, since a much larger clone is one base off.

The TCR sequence derives from a human donor in good health. Some libraries in this study had Jurkat cell RNA spiked in. The sequencing input was naive CD8+ T cells from blood, with Jurkat cell RNA spiked in. The subset: FACS-sorted CD8+CD4-CCR7+CD45RA+ naive T cells. The chain combines TRBV5-4 with TRBJ2-7, with D perhaps TRBD1 (6 bases). CDR3 nucleotides: TGTGCCAGCAGCACGACAGGCTACGAGCCGTACTTC. Its protein is CASSTTGYEPYF.